The entry below gives a single TCR beta chain sequence along with its context. As handled by the study authors: Amplified reference gene primers provided the basis for estimating nucleated cell counts. This table comes from immunoSEQ multiplex PCR, and its TCRdb copy is limited to in-frame clones, with some not included. That table is the source of V, J and clone size, and D and trimming were worked out from the DNA. This table holds nearly 200,000 clones, approximately 84% found once. This sample was included in a study of blood T cell repertoires in COVID-19. Study context: Samples taken during acute and convalescent COVID-19 were collected in the United States, Italy and Spain. T cells, B-cell-depleted T cells, or PBMCs supplied cDNA or gDNA.

V was clipped by 3 bases and J by 6 bases; unmatched bases: 8. CDR3 length: 15 amino acids. The V gene's germline CDR1 is LNHDA and CDR2 SQIVND (reference sequence). Source material: peripheral blood. The receptor's source is a woman in her 70s with active or convalescent COVID-19. J is TRBJ1-2 and V is TRBV19, with 9 bases lining up with TRBD1. The CDR3 sequence: CASSIITGGKNGYTF. CDR3 DNA: TGTGCCAGTAGTATTATCACAGGGGGCAAAAATGGCTACACCTTC.